The clone carrying this T cell receptor (beta chain) was counted between two and nine times. Its antigen is not identified. V lost 8 bases to trimming and J lost 5 bases, with 8 bases between them. This CDR3 has 11 amino acids. Germline values: CDR1 KGHSH, CDR2 LQKENI. TCR beta CDR3 regions were amplified from RNA. During a first-round RT-PCR of the TCR CDR3, the HTBI primer set was used. TCRdb reanalysed the multiplex PCR reads using MiXCR and keeps one entry per CDR3 protein. The data contain about 350,000 distinct CDR3 sequences, roughly 13% of them singletons. This specimen belongs to a study of T cells in Graves' hyperthyroidism and ophthalmopathy. Overall study: Once the initial diagnosis was made, peripheral blood was obtained before any treatment. Study-level findings and limits: Most clonotypes that expanded in the thyroid above 0.001 also showed up in blood.

Clinical symptoms, serum thyroxine and TRAb, thyroid ultrasound and orbital computed tomography together formed the diagnostic basis. Extraction of PBMCs used approximately 10 ml of fresh peripheral blood. This chain connects TRBV18 to TRBJ2-3; no clear D gene. This receptor was identified in a young woman with Graves' hyperthyroidism. Sequenced: blood. In nucleotides, the CDR3 is TGTGCCAGCCGAAATGGAGATACGCAGTATTTT. The encoded protein is CASRNGDTQYF.